Shown below are 15 T cell receptor beta chains from a single sample sequenced in a study of cytomegalovirus exposure and HLA in healthy donors. PCR used 60 Vbeta primers and 13 Jbeta primers. Generated by immunoSEQ multiplex PCR, the TCRdb table keeps only in-frame clones and is missing some. Among 150,000 to 200,000 clones, around 80% were seen once, and the ten largest hold roughly 6.3%. Sequenced material: PBMCs. The receptors come from a male donor in good health and CMV-seropositive.

About this clone itself: Other nucleotide sequences from this sample produce the same CDR3. The rearrangement joins TRBV5-1 to TRBJ2-7; tentative D call: TRBD2 (5 bases). The ends were cut back, 0 bases at V and 4 bases at J, with 8 bases in the middle. The V gene's germline CDR1 is SGHRS and CDR2 YFSETQ. This CDR3 contains 13 residues. CDR3 bases: TGCGCCAGCAGCTTGGCCGCGGGTTACGAGCAGTACTTC. Translated, it gives CASSLAAGYEQYF.

CDR3 region: CASSPGLETHNEQFF. CDR3 in DNA: TGTGCCAGCAGTCCCGGACTAGAGACTCACAATGAGCAGTTCTTC. The chain has TRBV6-5 and TRBJ2-1; 7 nucleotides match TRBD2. Germline CDR1 reads MNHEY; CDR2 reads SVGAGI. V shed 5 bases and J 5 bases; nucleotides not matched to a gene: 9. The CDR3 runs 15 residues.

The gene calls are TRBV5-5 and TRBJ1-4; no reliable D call. The V gene's germline CDR1 is SGHKS and CDR2 YYEKEE (reference sequence). CDR3 length: 19 residues. V was pared by 1 base and J by 6 bases, with 25 bases between. The CDR3 DNA reads as TGTGCCAGCAGCTTGATCTGGCGGGGAAGAAAGGGCGCTTATGAAAAACTGTTTTTT. Translation gives CASSLIWRGRKGAYEKLFF.

Of note for this clone: Sequence at one end of the junction differs from germline and may be a read error. The V gene is TRBV7-3, the J gene TRBJ2-7; possibly TRBD1 for D (6 bases). Germline-derived CDR1 and CDR2 are SGHTA and FQGTGA. The CDR3 runs to 15 residues. This CDR3 reads CASSVTGHLAHEQYF. Written as DNA, the CDR3 is TGTGCCAGCAGCGTAACGGGACACCTAGCACATGAGCAGTACTTC.

This rearrangement joins TRBV7-9 to TRBJ2-7; 10 positions match TRBD2. The CDR3 length is 14 residues. V lost 6 bases, J lost 3 bases, and 5 bases stayed unmatched. Germline CDR1 and CDR2: SEHNR and FQNEAQ (reference sequence). The CDR3 sequence: CASRLTSGHYEQYF. The CDR3 nucleotides are TGTGCCAGCAGACTGACTAGCGGGCACTACGAGCAGTACTTC. Filled out from reference TRBV7-9 and TRBJ2-7, the complete variable domain reads DTGVSQNPRHKITKRGQNVTFRCDPISEHNRLYWYRQTLGQGPEFLTYFQNEAQLEKSRLLSDRFSAERPKGSFSTLEIQRTEQGDSAMYLCASRLTSGHYEQYFGPGTRLTVT.

The V and J genes are TRBV6-1 and TRBJ2-2; possible D gene TRBD2, 6 bases. V lost 5 bases and J 4 bases, leaving 14 bases between the germline ends. The length of the CDR3 is 15 residues. Germline CDR1 is MNHNS and CDR2 is SASEGT. CDR3 nucleotide sequence: TGTGCCAGCAGTCGGTCCGCGGGATCCACCGGGGAGCTGTTTTTT. It encodes CASSRSAGSTGELFF.

The chain uses TRBV29-1 and TRBJ1-2; TRBD1 aligns across 10 bases. The CDR3 is 17 residues long. Germline CDR1 and CDR2: SQVTM and ANQGSEA. J lost 0 bases, V lost 5 bases, and 12 bases had no gene match. CDR3 sequence reads: CSVPGGDRGLANYGYTF. In DNA form, the CDR3 reads TGCAGCGTTCCCGGTGGGGACAGGGGATTAGCTAACTATGGCTACACCTTC. The full variable domain, rest sourced from reference TRBV29-1 and TRBJ1-2, is SAVISQKPSRDICQRGTSLTIQCQVDSQVTMMFWYRQQPGQSLTLIATANQGSEATYESGFVIDKFPISRPNLTFSTLTVSNMSPEDSSIYLCSVPGGDRGLANYGYTFGSGTRLTVV.

The V call is TRBV7-6, the J call TRBJ1-5, with a tentative D call TRBD1 (5 bases). This CDR3 is 15 amino acids long. V was trimmed by 1 base and J by 0 bases, leaving 7 bases between them. Germline loops: CDR1 SGHVS, CDR2 FNYEAQ. The CDR3 bases are TGTGCCAGCAGCTTAGGGCAGGGTAGCAATCAGCCCCAGCATTTT. As protein: CASSLGQGSNQPQHF. The full variable domain, completed using reference TRBV7-6 and TRBJ1-5, is GAGVSQSPRYKVTKRGQDVALRCDPISGHVSLYWYRQALGQGPEFLTYFNYEAQQDKSGLPNDRFSAERPEGSISTLTIQRTEQRDSAMYRCASSLGQGSNQPQHFGDGTRLSIL.

This clone was seen a few times. The genes are TRBV18 and TRBJ1-4; TRBD1 agrees at 9 bases. Looked up from germline, CDR1 is KGHSH and CDR2 is LQKENI. Trimming removed 6 bases from V and 8 bases from J; junction bases left unmatched: 10. The CDR3 runs 15 residues. The CDR3 sequence is CASSQNSGTGEKLFF. The CDR3 coding sequence is TGTGCCAGCTCCCAAAACTCCGGGACAGGGGAAAAACTGTTTTTT.

This clone is a singleton in its sample. The V call is TRBV6-5, the J call TRBJ2-1; 7 bases line up with TRBD2. The CDR3 is 15 amino acids. The trim removed 11 bases at V and 8 bases at J, leaving 18 bases unmatched. CDR1 and CDR2 (germline): MNHEY, SVGAGI. CDR3 coding DNA: TGTGCCGGAGTACTAGCGTTCGATCGTCACCATGAGCAGTTCTTC. Its translation: CAGVLAFDRHHEQFF.

The CDR3 protein is CASSQTGGEQFF. DNA for the CDR3: TGTGCCAGTAGTCAGACAGGGGGTGAGCAGTTCTTC. The chain couples TRBV19 to TRBJ2-1, with 9 bases aligning to TRBD1. This CDR3 is built from 12 residues. V was clipped by 5 bases and J by 9 bases; unmatched bases: 2. Germline V CDR1 and CDR2: LNHDA, SQIVND (reference sequence).

This clone occurred once. V and J are TRBV7-2 and TRBJ2-1; the D gene is possibly TRBD2 (6 bases). V lost 0 bases and J lost 0, with 15 bases in between. Germline lookup yields CDR1 SGHTA and CDR2 FQGNSA. The CDR3 totals 18 residues. The CDR3, as DNA: TGTGCCAGCAGCTTAGCGACCGGCGGGGCTGGCTCCTACAATGAGCAGTTCTTC. Protein product: CASSLATGGAGSYNEQFF.

CDR3 in amino acids: CASRGTDKNIQYF. The DNA for the CDR3 is TGTGCCAGTAGGGGGACAGATAAAAACATTCAGTACTTC. The chain recombines TRBV19 with TRBJ2-4, with TRBD1 identical over 7 bases. J was trimmed by 4 bases and V by 6 bases; bases with no gene match: 3. The CDR3 length is 13 residues. Germline V CDR1 and CDR2: LNHDA, SQIVND (reference sequence).

The rearrangement uses TRBV5-4 and TRBJ1-1; 9 nucleotides match TRBD1. V trimming: 5 bases; J trimming: 5 bases; junction bases outside the gene matches: 10. This CDR3 spans 15 amino acids. Germline CDR1 and CDR2: SGHNT and YYREEE (reference sequence). CDR3 in amino acids: CASSYPGQGLTEAFF. CDR3 nucleotide sequence: TGTGCCAGCAGTTATCCGGGACAGGGTCTAACTGAAGCTTTCTTT.

The gene calls are TRBV27 and TRBJ2-5, with 7 bases matching TRBD1. Germline trimming cut 5 bases from V and 11 bases from J; bases unmatched to any gene: 14. This CDR3 has 14 amino acids. Germline V gives CDR1 MNHEY, CDR2 SMNVEV (reference sequence). CDR3 sequence reads: CASSTDRVRKEQYF. Here the CDR3 DNA reads TGTGCCAGCAGTACCGACAGGGTAAGGAAAGAGCAGTACTTC.